A selection of T cell receptor beta chains follows, all from one sample in a study of cytotoxic CD8 clonotypes in ibrutinib-treated CLL. The assay was immunoSEQ multiplex PCR, and TCRdb's table has in-frame clones only and misses some. Among some 130,000 clones listed, roughly 85% were seen once. This specimen was PBMCs, taken after 24 months of ibrutinib treatment. The receptor set was obtained from a human donor with chronic lymphocytic leukemia. Each CDR3 is given with its conserved first and last residue. The D gene is left open where the match is weak. Clone sizes are given selectively: once, few, many, or a class where the clone is expanded.

clone_size d_call v_call cdr3_aa
. . TRBV6-5 CASSYLVTGDLLFF
once . TRBV10-3 CAISEGKGNTIYF
. . TRBV4-3 CASSQDRGNTEAFF
. . TRBV9 CASSVAGDLGAEAFF
. . TRBV21-1 CASSKGIGPRDQPQHF
. . TRBV4-1 CASSQDQGPGYEQYF
. . TRBV5-6 CASSLGQYYNEQFF
. TRBD2 TRBV7-2 CASSLQTSGTDTQYF
. TRBD2 TRBV29-1 CSVGTSGPTDTQYF
. . TRBV2 CASSGLAQANEKLFF
. . TRBV2 CASSEAAPTRGYF
once TRBD1 TRBV7-2 CASSSKTGAGEQFF
. TRBD2 TRBV27 CASSLGAGGTDTQYF
. TRBD1 TRBV18 CASSLDRVREKLFF
. . TRBV2 CASSEILGFF
. TRBD2 TRBV6-6 CASSYSTLAGETQYF
. TRBD2 TRBV28 CASSLSGGAPETQYF
. . TRBV2 CASRGDFNYGYTF
. . TRBV28 CASGPYEQYF
. . TRBV6-6 CASSYSASQETQYF
. . TRBV13 CASSLVGNQPQHF
. . TRBV18 CASSPSSFSGNTIYF
. . TRBV7-2 CASSLGGVTGELFF
. TRBD2 TRBV7-3 CASSLGGLAGVGDTQYF
. TRBD2 TRBV4-1 CASSQGAGAGRGGETQYF
. TRBD2 TRBV28 CASSPVGGLRPYEQYF
. . TRBV4-3 CASRPGTRAETQYF
once TRBD1 TRBV5-8 CASSSRTGVYGYTF
. TRBD2 TRBV18 CASSPLSLAGTQGFF
. . TRBV7-9 CASSRKGYDEKLFF
. . TRBV5-8 CASSLVNEQYF
once TRBD1 TRBV4-2 CASSQETGTGYEKLFF
. TRBD1 TRBV6-1 CASSARQGTNTEAFF
. . TRBV19 CATDSGAGAISYGYTF
. TRBD2 TRBV7-2 CASSGGLAGGFGTQYF
. . TRBV2 CASSESAGVDSAYGYTF
. . TRBV28 CASSLWDVGNTIYF
. . TRBV28 CASSHKQYSGPTDTQYF
. TRBD1 TRBV6-5 CASSYLDRPSYGYTF
. . TRBV25-1 CASSGQLSYEQYF
. . TRBV18 CASSPSLDYEQYF
. . TRBV25-1 CASHDTRVIGGYTF
. TRBD1 TRBV10-3 CAISESETGVETQYF
. . TRBV7-2 CASGGGYYEQYF
. . TRBV5-1 CASSLGETAGDGYTF
. . TRBV5-1 CASSQGPQGGTGELFF
. TRBD1 TRBV4-1 CASSQVIIGTVYGYTF
. . TRBV28 CASSSRPGHLAETQYF
. . TRBV30 CAWSPGGAHGYTF
. TRBD1 TRBV30 CAWTEQGVIGGYTF
. . TRBV28 CASSLSGYNEQFF
. TRBD1 TRBV28 CASRTDRVDWNEQFF
. TRBD1 TRBV6-4 CASRDDRVGTEAFF
. TRBD2 TRBV7-9 CASRDGLAGADTQYF
. . TRBV7-2 CASSQGSSLETQYF
. TRBD1 TRBV6-5 CASSSRQGANEQFF
. TRBD1 TRBV4-3 CASSQRAGTGGSEAFF
. . TRBV10-2 CASSESMGASRPDTQYF
. TRBD2 TRBV11-2 CASSLRLAGDYEQFF